A single sample is the source of the 24 T cell receptor beta chains below, sequenced in a study of cytomegalovirus exposure and HLA in healthy donors. Primers for the PCR totalled 60 Vbeta and 13 Jbeta. The assay was immunoSEQ multiplex PCR, and TCRdb's table has in-frame clones only and misses some. This table holds roughly 120,000 clones, 75% to 90% found once. The specimen sequenced was PBMCs. Receptors were obtained from a man aged 40-49 years in good health and CMV-seronegative.

The chain combines TRBV7-9 with TRBJ1-2; 7 positions match TRBD1. This CDR3 has 15 residues. The V and J ends lost 5 bases and 0 bases, in that order; junction bases with no gene match: 6. Germline V gene sequence: CDR1 SEHNR, CDR2 FQNEAQ (reference sequence). CDR3 sequence reads: CASSRGQSPNYGYTF. Written as DNA, the CDR3 is TGTGCCAGCAGCCGGGGACAGTCTCCTAACTATGGCTACACCTTC.

This chain links TRBV5-1 with TRBJ2-7, with 7 bases identical to TRBD1. Germline V lookup: CDR1 SGHRS, CDR2 YFSETQ. The CDR3 length is 16 residues. Trimming at V came to 0 bases and at J to 4 bases, leaving 10 bases not matched to a gene. The CDR3 here is CASSLAPPRGRYEQYF. The CDR3 bases are TGCGCCAGCAGCTTGGCCCCCCCCAGGGGGAGATACGAGCAGTACTTC.

J is TRBJ2-5 and V is TRBV30; 9 bases agree with TRBD1. The CDR3 length is 12 residues. CDR1 and CDR2 from the germline V gene are GTSNPN and SVGIG (reference sequence). J gave up 5 bases and V 7 bases, and 5 bases lay outside the gene matches. CDR3 in DNA: TGTGCCTCAAACAGGGGGCCGGAGACCCAGTACTTC. This translates into CASNRGPETQYF.

The J gene is TRBJ1-4, the V gene TRBV6-1; D remains ambiguous. Germline V gives CDR1 MNHNS, CDR2 SASEGT. V was cut by 5 bases and J by 0 bases, with 10 bases left in between. The CDR3 consists of 15 residues. The CDR3: CASSPRESTNEKLFF. CDR3 nucleotides: TGTGCCAGCAGTCCTAGAGAGTCAACTAATGAAAAACTGTTTTTT.

The chain employs TRBV5-1 and TRBJ2-7; TRBD1 agrees at 8 bases. The germline V gene encodes CDR1 SGHRS and CDR2 YFSETQ. The CDR3 contains 13 residues. V dropped 4 bases and J dropped 4; count of bases not matched to a gene: 4. CDR3 in amino acids: CASSQGQEYEQYF. CDR3 bases: TGCGCCAGCAGCCAGGGACAGGAATACGAGCAGTACTTC.

This chain links TRBV5-1 with TRBJ2-1, with D perhaps matching TRBD2 (6 bases). The CDR3 runs 12 residues. Germline CDR1 SGHRS, CDR2 YFSETQ. Trimming shortened V by 3 bases and J by 7 bases, and 8 bases separated the two germline ends. The CDR3 loop reads CASSSGGNEQFF. DNA for the CDR3: TGCGCCAGCAGCTCCGGGGGTAATGAGCAGTTCTTC. The full variable domain, rest sourced from reference TRBV5-1 and TRBJ2-1, is KAGVTQTPRYLIKTRGQQVTLSCSPISGHRSVSWYQQTPGQGLQFLFEYFSETQRNKGNFPGRFSGRQFSNSRSEMNVSTLELGDSALYLCASSSGGNEQFFGPGTRLTVL.

The V call is TRBV12-5, the J call TRBJ1-2; TRBD1 aligns across 9 bases. CDR1 LGHNT and CDR2 FRNRAP come from the germline V gene. J lost 5 bases, V lost 1 base, and 8 bases had no gene match. CDR3 size: 16 residues. CDR3 in DNA: TGTGCTAGTGGTTTGGGCCGGGACAGGGAGATTTATGGCTACACCTTC. Its protein is CASGLGRDREIYGYTF.

This chain connects TRBV7-9 to TRBJ1-4; D perhaps matches TRBD1 (5 bases). The CDR3 runs 16 residues. Trimming stripped 1 base from V and 5 bases from J, with 14 bases between. The V gene's germline CDR1 is SEHNR and CDR2 FQNEAQ (reference sequence). The CDR3 sequence: CASSLGGTGLNEKLFF. The CDR3, as DNA: TGTGCCAGCAGCTTAGGCGGAACAGGTTTGAATGAAAAACTGTTTTTT.

J is TRBJ1-3 and V is TRBV6-5; 9 nucleotides agree with TRBD1. Per the germline V gene, CDR1 is MNHEY and CDR2 is SVGAGI. The V segment lost 4 bases and the J segment 0 bases; nucleotides outside the gene matches: 1. The CDR3 is 15 residues long. The CDR3 here is CASSSTGGSGNTIYF. The CDR3 DNA reads as TGTGCCAGCAGTTCGACAGGGGGCTCTGGAAACACCATATATTTT.

This chain links TRBV5-1 with TRBJ2-1; 10 bases line up with TRBD1. Germline V gives CDR1 SGHRS, CDR2 YFSETQ. This CDR3 has 15 residues. The V and J ends lost 4 bases and 7 bases, in that order; junction bases with no gene match: 8. The CDR3 DNA reads TGCGCCAGCAGCACCTGGACAGGGGGGGTAAATGAGCAGTTCTTC. This translates into CASSTWTGGVNEQFF. The whole variable domain, filled in from reference TRBV5-1 and TRBJ2-1, reads KAGVTQTPRYLIKTRGQQVTLSCSPISGHRSVSWYQQTPGQGLQFLFEYFSETQRNKGNFPGRFSGRQFSNSRSEMNVSTLELGDSALYLCASSTWTGGVNEQFFGPGTRLTVL.

The chain recombines TRBV19 with TRBJ1-1; no reliable D call. Germline V gene sequence: CDR1 LNHDA, CDR2 SQIVND (reference sequence). This CDR3 comprises 12 residues. Trimming took off 6 bases at V and 1 base at J, with 6 bases between the two ends. CDR3 sequence: CASRAGNTEAFF. The CDR3 nucleotides are TGTGCCAGTAGAGCGGGGAACACTGAAGCTTTCTTT.

The chain uses TRBV6-1 and TRBJ1-4; no firm D call. This CDR3 has 12 amino acids. The germline gives CDR1 MNHNS, CDR2 SASEGT. The V and J ends lost 4 bases and 7 bases respectively, with 7 bases between them. CDR3 nucleotide sequence: TGTGCCAGCAGTGTGGACTTTGAAAAACTGTTTTTT. Protein sequence: CASSVDFEKLFF.

The rearrangement joins TRBV5-1 to TRBJ1-4; D gene unclear. V lost 1 base to trimming and J lost 5 bases, with 9 bases between them. Germline CDR1 reads SGHRS; CDR2 reads YFSETQ. This CDR3 has 14 amino acids. The CDR3 DNA follows: TGCGCCAGCAGCTTGAGTTCCGGGAATGAAAAACTGTTTTTT. Translated, it gives CASSLSSGNEKLFF.

The V and J genes are TRBV5-4 and TRBJ1-1; the D gene is possibly TRBD1 (6 bases). V lost 4 bases and J 5 bases, leaving 15 bases between the germline ends. The CDR3 length is 14 residues. Germline values: CDR1 SGHNT, CDR2 YYREEE (reference sequence). The CDR3 is CASSPGGGRTEAFF. In DNA form, the CDR3 reads TGTGCCAGCAGCCCGGGGGGGGGCAGGACTGAAGCTTTCTTT.

The V call is TRBV2, the J call TRBJ1-1; maybe TRBD1 (5 bases). Germline CDR1 and CDR2: SNHLY and FYNNEI. V was shortened by 6 bases and J by 1 base, with 18 bases between the two germline ends. The CDR3 has 16 residues. The CDR3 region has the DNA TGTGCCAGCAGGGAATCCATGGCGGGGCAGAACACTGAAGCTTTCTTT. Protein product: CASRESMAGQNTEAFF.

The V gene is TRBV5-1, the J gene TRBJ1-1; TRBD1 matches 7 bases. Germline-derived CDR1 and CDR2 are SGHRS and YFSETQ. CDR3 length: 13 residues. V lost 4 bases, J lost 4 bases, and 4 bases stayed unmatched. This CDR3 is CASSLGTATEAFF. CDR3 bases: TGCGCCAGCAGCCTAGGGACAGCCACTGAAGCTTTCTTT.

Of note for this clone: Additional DNA sequences in this sample encode the identical CDR3. The chain employs TRBV6-5 and TRBJ1-1, with TRBD1 as a possible D gene (6 bases). The CDR3 totals 13 residues. Trimming left V 6 bases short and J 1 base short, with 9 bases between. The germline V gene has CDR1 MNHEY and CDR2 SVGAGI. CDR3 DNA sequence: TGTGCCAGCAGGAGGGGGACGAACACTGAAGCTTTCTTT. Amino acids: CASRRGTNTEAFF.

As DNA, the CDR3 is TGCAGCGTTGGGTCGGGGTACAATCAGCCCCAGCATTTT. Translated: CSVGSGYNQPQHF. The V gene is TRBV29-1, the J gene TRBJ1-5; no firm D call. The germline V and J ends were trimmed by 4 bases and 3 bases, with 10 bases remaining between them. The CDR3 loop spans 13 amino acids. Per the germline V gene, CDR1 is SQVTM and CDR2 is ANQGSEA.

The gene calls are TRBV6-1 and TRBJ1-1; the D gene is possibly TRBD1 (5 bases). CDR3 length: 13 amino acids. Trimming left V 11 bases short and J 5 bases short, with 18 bases between. In germline, CDR1 is MNHNS, CDR2 SASEGT. This CDR3 is CAGRTGVRTEAFF. CDR3 bases: TGTGCCGGACGGACGGGGGTGAGAACTGAAGCTTTCTTT.

The V call is TRBV5-5, the J call TRBJ2-1, with D maybe TRBD1 (6 bases). This CDR3 has 15 residues. Per the germline V gene, CDR1 is SGHKS and CDR2 is YYEKEE (reference sequence). Trimming removed 3 bases at V and 3 bases at J, with 13 bases between. The CDR3 here is CASSSAGAGYNEQFF. For the CDR3, the DNA is TGTGCCAGCAGCTCCGCAGGGGCCGGCTACAATGAGCAGTTCTTC.

J is TRBJ2-4 and V is TRBV28, with 10 nucleotides matching TRBD2. Unmatched junction bases numbered 9, after V lost 4 bases and J lost 6 bases. Germline values: CDR1 MDHEN, CDR2 SYDVKM. The CDR3 runs to 16 residues. The CDR3 DNA reads as TGTGCCAGCAGTTCAACTTCTAGCGGGGGCGGAAACATTCAGTACTTC. Translating gives CASSSTSSGGGNIQYF.

This chain joins TRBV18 and TRBJ2-7, with D unresolved. Germline lookup yields CDR1 KGHSH and CDR2 LQKENI. V was cut by 1 base and J by 3 bases, with 7 bases left in between. The CDR3 contains 13 residues. In DNA form, the CDR3 reads TGTGCCAGCTCACCACAATCCCTCTACGAGCAGTACTTC. It yields the protein CASSPQSLYEQYF. Variable domain in full (rest from reference TRBV18 and TRBJ2-7): NAGVMQNPRHLVRRRGQEARLRCSPMKGHSHVYWYRQLPEEGLKFMVYLQKENIIDESGMPKERFSAEFPKEGPSILRIQQVVRGDSAAYFCASSPQSLYEQYFGPGTRLTVT.

This clone was recorded only once. The chain uses TRBV28 and TRBJ1-6; D might be TRBD1 (5 bases). CDR3 length: 13 amino acids. The V end lost 8 bases, the J end lost 7 bases, and 12 bases lay between the germline ends. Germline CDR1 is MDHEN and CDR2 is SYDVKM. Here the CDR3 reads CASQGGPNSPLHF. For the CDR3, the DNA is TGTGCCAGCCAGGGAGGGCCCAATTCACCCCTCCACTTT.

This clone was found a few times. The rearrangement joins TRBV6-6 to TRBJ1-6, with D perhaps TRBD1 (5 bases). This CDR3 has 15 amino acids. Looked up from germline, CDR1 is MNHNY and CDR2 is SVGAGI (reference sequence). Trimming shortened V by 0 bases and J by 8 bases, and 11 bases separated the two germline ends. CDR3 region: CASSYSWQGYSPLHF. The CDR3 bases are TGTGCCAGCAGTTACTCCTGGCAGGGTTATTCACCCCTCCACTTT.